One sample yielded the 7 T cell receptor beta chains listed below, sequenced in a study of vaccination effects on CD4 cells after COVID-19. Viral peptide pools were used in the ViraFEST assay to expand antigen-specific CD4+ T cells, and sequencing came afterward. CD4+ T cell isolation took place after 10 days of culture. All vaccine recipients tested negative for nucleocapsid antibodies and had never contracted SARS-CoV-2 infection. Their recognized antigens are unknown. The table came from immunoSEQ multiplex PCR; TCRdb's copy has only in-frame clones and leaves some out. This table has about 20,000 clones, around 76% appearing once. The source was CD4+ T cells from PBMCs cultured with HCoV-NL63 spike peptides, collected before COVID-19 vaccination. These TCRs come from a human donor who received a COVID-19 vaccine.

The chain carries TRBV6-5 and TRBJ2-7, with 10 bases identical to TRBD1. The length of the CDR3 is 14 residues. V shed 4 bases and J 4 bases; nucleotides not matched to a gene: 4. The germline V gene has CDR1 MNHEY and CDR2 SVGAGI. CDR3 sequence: CASSFRDRGYEQYF. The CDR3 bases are TGTGCCAGCAGTTTCCGGGACAGGGGATACGAGCAGTACTTC.

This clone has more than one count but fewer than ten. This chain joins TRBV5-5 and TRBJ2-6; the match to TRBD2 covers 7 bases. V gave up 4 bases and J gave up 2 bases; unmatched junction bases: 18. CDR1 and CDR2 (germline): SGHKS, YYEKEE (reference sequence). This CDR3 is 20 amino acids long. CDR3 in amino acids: CASSGGVLTDPKTGANVLTF. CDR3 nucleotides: TGTGCCAGCAGCGGGGGGGTTCTGACCGACCCCAAAACTGGGGCCAACGTCCTGACTTTC.

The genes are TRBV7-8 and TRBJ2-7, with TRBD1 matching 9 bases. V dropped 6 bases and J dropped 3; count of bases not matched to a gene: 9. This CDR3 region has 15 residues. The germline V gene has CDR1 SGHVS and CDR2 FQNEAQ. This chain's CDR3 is CASSLQPDRGYEQYF. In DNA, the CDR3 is TGTGCCAGCAGTCTACAACCGGACAGGGGCTACGAGCAGTACTTC.

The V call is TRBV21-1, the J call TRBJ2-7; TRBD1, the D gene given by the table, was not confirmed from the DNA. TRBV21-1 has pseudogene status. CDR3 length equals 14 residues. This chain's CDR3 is CASSNWGLSYEQYF. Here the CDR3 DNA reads TGTGCCAGCAGCAATTGGGGCCTCTCCTACGAGCAGTACTTC.

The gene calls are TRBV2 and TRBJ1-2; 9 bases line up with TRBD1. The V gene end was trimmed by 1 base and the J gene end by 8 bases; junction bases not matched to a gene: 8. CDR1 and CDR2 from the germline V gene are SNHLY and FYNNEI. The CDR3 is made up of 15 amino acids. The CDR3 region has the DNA TGTGCCAGCAGTGAAGTTCAGACAGGGGGAGGAGGCTACACCTTC. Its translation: CASSEVQTGGGGYTF.

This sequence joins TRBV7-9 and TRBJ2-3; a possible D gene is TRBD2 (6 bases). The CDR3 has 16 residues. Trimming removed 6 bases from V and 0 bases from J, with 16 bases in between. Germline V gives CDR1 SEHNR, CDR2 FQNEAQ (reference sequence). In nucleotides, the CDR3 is TGTGCCAGCAGTCATAAGCTAGCGCGGAGCACAGATACGCAGTATTTT. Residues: CASSHKLARSTDTQYF.

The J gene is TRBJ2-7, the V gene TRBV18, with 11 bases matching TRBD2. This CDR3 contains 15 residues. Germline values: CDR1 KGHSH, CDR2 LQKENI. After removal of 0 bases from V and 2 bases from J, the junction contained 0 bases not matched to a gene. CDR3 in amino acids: CASSPPTSGTYEQYF. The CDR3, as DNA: TGTGCCAGCTCACCACCGACTAGCGGGACCTACGAGCAGTACTTC. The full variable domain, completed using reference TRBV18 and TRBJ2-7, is NAGVMQNPRHLVRRRGQEARLRCSPMKGHSHVYWYRQLPEEGLKFMVYLQKENIIDESGMPKERFSAEFPKEGPSILRIQQVVRGDSAAYFCASSPPTSGTYEQYFGPGTRLTVT.